Listed here is a single TCR beta chain. Its antigen is currently not known. Per-base qualities were not stored, and no clone one base away is much larger. The sample is drawn from a study of OX40 agonist ivuxolimab in advanced cancers. Regarding the complete study: Ivuxolimab was a fully human IgG2 agonistic monoclonal antibody targeting the costimulatory receptor OX40 (CD134). Intravenous ivuxolimab was administered to patients every 2 weeks at six dose levels: 0.01, 0.1, 0.3, 1.5, 3 and 10 mg/kg. The point of sequencing TCRbeta in the periphery was to test whether ivuxolimab changed TCR sequence diversity and drove clonal T-cell expansion. Patients were allowed to have had prior anti-PD-1, anti-PD-L1 or anti-CTLA-4 therapy, and 40% to 45% of the dose-escalation patients had been treated with checkpoint inhibitors. The dose-escalation cohort was 82.7% male with a mean age of roughly 60 years, ranging from about 20 to 80. The paper covers the monotherapy dose-escalation part of the phase I ivuxolimab trial, which included N of about 50 patients. Of the approximately 50 dose-escalation patients, hepatocellular carcinoma was present in around 20, melanoma in approximately 15, renal cell carcinoma in 9 and head and neck cancer in 9. Three dose-escalation patients achieved partial responses, one with hepatocellular carcinoma and two with cutaneous melanoma. The paper as a whole reports these results and caveats: At doses of 0.1 to 3.0 mg/kg, clonal expansion of both CD4+ and CD8+ T cells in blood was seen between baseline and week 6. The antigen specificity of the peripheral T cells that underwent clonal expansion was not determined. Low levels of normalized T-cell clonal expansion were also shown by some nonresponding patients. On average, CD8+ T cells showed more expanded clones than CD4+ T cells after ivuxolimab. Partial responders in the 0.1-3.0 mg/kg groups had among the lowest normalized peripheral clonal expansion, especially among CD8+ T cells.

Patients with a history of autoimmune disease or receiving systemic immunosuppression were excluded from the trial. In every dose cohort, peripheral blood was drawn for TCR sequencing at baseline, cycle 4 day 1, and cycle 7 day 1. The samples were taken from a phase I, first-in-human, multicenter, open-label dose-escalation trial of ivuxolimab. Adults with locally advanced or metastatic head and neck squamous cell, hepatocellular, melanoma or renal cell carcinoma were enrolled in the trial. CD4+ and CD8+ T cells were sorted separately from peripheral blood before TCR sequencing. The CDR3 numbers 14 residues from cysteine through phenylalanine. The kept DNA is CDR3 alone, 42 bases in frame from the first base. Unmatched junction bases come to 3, with V trimmed by 1 base and J by 3 bases. CDR1 and CDR2, per the germline V gene (reference sequence), are SEHNR and FQNEAQ. To sequence the TCRbeta CDR3 region, genomic DNA was isolated from the sorted cells. The immunoSEQ Assay was used for sequencing of TCRbeta CDR3 regions. The clones in this table, taken by TCRdb from immuneACCESS, are in-frame only. Not every clone is retained; where verified, under half of the shortfall comes from an unresolved V gene, and the cause of the rest is unknown. In this sample the table shows about 6,500 clones, roughly 83% of which occur a single time. About 28% of the sample rests with the top ten.

Specimen: CD4+ or CD8+ T cells sorted from blood, collected in a trial of the OX40 agonist ivuxolimab. The sequence came from an adult with an advanced solid tumor such as melanoma, head and neck, liver or kidney cancer. The chain employs TRBV7-9 and TRBJ2-7, with 7 middle bases fitting TRBD2. CDR3 loop: CASSLDGLDYEQYF. At the DNA level, the sequence is TGTGCCAGCAGCTTAGACGGACTAGACTACGAGCAGTACTTC.